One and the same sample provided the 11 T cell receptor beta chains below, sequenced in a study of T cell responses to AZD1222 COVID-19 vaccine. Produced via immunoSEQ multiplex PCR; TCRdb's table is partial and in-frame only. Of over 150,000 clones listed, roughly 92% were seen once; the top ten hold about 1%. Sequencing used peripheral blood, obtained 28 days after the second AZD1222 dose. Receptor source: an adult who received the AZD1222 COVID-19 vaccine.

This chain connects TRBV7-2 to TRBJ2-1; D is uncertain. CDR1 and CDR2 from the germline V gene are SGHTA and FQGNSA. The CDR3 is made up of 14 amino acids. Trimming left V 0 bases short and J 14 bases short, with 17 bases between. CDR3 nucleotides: TGTGCCAGCAGCTTAGCGAAAGGTTTACTACGGGAGTTCTTC. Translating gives CASSLAKGLLREFF.

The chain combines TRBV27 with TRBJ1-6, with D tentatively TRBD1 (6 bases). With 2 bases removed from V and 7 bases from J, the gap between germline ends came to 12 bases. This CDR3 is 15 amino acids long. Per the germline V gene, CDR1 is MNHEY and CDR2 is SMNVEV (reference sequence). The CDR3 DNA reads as TGTGCCAGCAGTTTAGGTGGGACATTCAATTCACCCCTCCACTTT. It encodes CASSLGGTFNSPLHF.

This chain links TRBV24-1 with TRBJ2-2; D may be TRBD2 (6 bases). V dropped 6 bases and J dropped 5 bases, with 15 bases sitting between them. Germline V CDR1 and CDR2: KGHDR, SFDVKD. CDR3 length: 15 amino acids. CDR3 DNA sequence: TGTGCCACCAGTAGTCAAAGGGGAGGTACCGGGGAGCTGTTTTTT. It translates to CATSSQRGGTGELFF.

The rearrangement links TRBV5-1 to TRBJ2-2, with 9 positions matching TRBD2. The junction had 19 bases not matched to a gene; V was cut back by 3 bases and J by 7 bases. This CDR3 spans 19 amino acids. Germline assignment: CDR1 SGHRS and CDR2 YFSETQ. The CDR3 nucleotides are TGCGCCAGCAGCTCGGGCCTTCTAGCGGGGACCTCGTACGGCGGGGAGCTGTTTTTT. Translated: CASSSGLLAGTSYGGELFF. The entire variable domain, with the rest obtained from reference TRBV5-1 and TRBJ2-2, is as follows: KAGVTQTPRYLIKTRGQQVTLSCSPISGHRSVSWYQQTPGQGLQFLFEYFSETQRNKGNFPGRFSGRQFSNSRSEMNVSTLELGDSALYLCASSSGLLAGTSYGGELFFGEGSRLTVL.

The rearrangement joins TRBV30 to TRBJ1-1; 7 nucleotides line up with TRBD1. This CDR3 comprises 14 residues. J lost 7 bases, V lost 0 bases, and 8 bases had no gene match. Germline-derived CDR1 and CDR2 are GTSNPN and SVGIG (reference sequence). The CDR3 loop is CAWSVITGANEAFF. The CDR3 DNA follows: TGTGCCTGGAGTGTGATCACAGGGGCCAATGAAGCTTTCTTT.

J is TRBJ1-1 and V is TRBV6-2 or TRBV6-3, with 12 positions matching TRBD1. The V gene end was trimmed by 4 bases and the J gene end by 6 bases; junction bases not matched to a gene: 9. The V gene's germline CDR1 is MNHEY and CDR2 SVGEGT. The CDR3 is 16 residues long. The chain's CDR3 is CASSSRIRDRGPEAFF. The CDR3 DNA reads TGTGCCAGCAGTTCCCGAATCCGGGACAGGGGGCCTGAAGCTTTCTTT.

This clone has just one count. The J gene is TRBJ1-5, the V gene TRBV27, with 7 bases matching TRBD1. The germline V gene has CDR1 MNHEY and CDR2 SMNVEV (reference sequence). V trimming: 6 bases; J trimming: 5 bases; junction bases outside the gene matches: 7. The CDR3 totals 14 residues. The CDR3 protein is CASSPDRVDQPQHF. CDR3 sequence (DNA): TGTGCCAGCAGCCCCGACAGGGTTGATCAGCCCCAGCATTTT.

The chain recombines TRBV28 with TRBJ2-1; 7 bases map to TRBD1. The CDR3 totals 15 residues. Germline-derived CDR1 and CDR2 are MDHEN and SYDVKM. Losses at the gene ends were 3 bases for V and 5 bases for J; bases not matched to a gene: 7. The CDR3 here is CASSFPQGVDNEQFF. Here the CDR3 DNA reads TGTGCCAGCAGTTTTCCCCAGGGGGTCGACAATGAGCAGTTCTTC.

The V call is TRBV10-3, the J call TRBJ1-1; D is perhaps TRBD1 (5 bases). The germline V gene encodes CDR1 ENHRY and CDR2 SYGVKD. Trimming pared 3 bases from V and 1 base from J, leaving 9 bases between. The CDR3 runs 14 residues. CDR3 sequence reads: CAISDRDRNTEAFF. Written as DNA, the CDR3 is TGTGCCATCAGTGACAGGGATAGGAACACTGAAGCTTTCTTT.

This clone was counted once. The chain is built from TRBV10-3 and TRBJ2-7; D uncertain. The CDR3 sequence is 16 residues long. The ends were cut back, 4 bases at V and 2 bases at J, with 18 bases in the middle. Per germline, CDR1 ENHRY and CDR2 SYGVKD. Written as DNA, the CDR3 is TGTGCCATCAGTGCGCGCCAGCCCAGTGGGCCCTACGAGCAGTACTTC. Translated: CAISARQPSGPYEQYF.

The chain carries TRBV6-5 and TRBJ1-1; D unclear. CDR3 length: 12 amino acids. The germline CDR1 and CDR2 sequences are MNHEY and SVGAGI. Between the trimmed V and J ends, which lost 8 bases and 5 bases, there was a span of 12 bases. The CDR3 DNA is TGTGCCAGCTCAACGGCGGGGACTGAAGCTTTCTTT. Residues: CASSTAGTEAFF.